This T cell receptor beta chain is drawn from a study of blood T cell repertoires in COVID-19. Across the study: Spain, Italy and the United States supplied samples that represented acute and convalescent COVID-19.

Original handling: Amplified reference gene primers provided the basis for estimating nucleated cell counts. The assay was immunoSEQ multiplex PCR, and TCRdb's table has in-frame clones only and misses some. D and trimming were read from the DNA, whereas the V and J calls and clone size are those reported in that table. The sample consists of roughly 140,000 clones, 82% of them appearing once. The CDR3 has 19 residues. Germline CDR1 SGHRS, CDR2 YFSETQ. Trimming stripped 4 bases from V and 0 bases from J, with 25 bases between. The clonotype was recovered from a woman aged 80 or older with acute or convalescent COVID-19. V gene TRBV5-1 combines with J gene TRBJ1-1; D may be TRBD1 (5 bases). Source material: peripheral blood. CDR3 bases: TGCGCCAGCAGCGCTTCCGGGCCCGGGGGGAATGGGATGAACACTGAAGCTTTCTTT. Protein: CASSASGPGGNGMNTEAFF.